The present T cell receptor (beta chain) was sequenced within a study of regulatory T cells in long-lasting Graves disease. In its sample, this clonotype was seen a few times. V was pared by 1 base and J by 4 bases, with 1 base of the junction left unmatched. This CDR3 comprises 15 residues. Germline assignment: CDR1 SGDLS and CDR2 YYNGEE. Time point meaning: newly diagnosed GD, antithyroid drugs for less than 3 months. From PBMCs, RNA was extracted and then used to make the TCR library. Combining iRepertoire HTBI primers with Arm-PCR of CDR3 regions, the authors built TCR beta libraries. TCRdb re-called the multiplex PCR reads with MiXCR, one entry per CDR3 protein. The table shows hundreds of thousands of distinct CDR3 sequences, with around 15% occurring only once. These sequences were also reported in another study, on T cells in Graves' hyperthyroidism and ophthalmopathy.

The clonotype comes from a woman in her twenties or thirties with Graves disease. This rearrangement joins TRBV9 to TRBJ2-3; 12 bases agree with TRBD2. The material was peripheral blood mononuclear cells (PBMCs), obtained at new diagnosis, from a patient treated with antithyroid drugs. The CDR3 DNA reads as TGTGCCAGCAGCGTAACTAGCGGGAGGCCAGATACGCAGTATTTT. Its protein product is CASSVTSGRPDTQYF.